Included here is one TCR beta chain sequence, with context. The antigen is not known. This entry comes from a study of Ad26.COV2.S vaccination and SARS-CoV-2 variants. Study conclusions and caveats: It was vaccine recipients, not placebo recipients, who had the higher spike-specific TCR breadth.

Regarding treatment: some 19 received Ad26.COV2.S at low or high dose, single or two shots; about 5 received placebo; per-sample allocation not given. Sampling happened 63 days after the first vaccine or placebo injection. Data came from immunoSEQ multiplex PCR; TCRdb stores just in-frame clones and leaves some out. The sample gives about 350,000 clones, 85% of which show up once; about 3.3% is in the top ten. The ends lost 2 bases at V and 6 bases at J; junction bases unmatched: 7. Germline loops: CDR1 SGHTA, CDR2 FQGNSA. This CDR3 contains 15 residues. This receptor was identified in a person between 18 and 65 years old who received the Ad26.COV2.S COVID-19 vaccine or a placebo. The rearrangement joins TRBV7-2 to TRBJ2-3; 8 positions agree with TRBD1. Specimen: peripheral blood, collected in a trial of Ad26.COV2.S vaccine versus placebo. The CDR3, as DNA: TGTGCCAGCAGCTTATCTACGACAGGGGTGGATACGCAGTATTTT. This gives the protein CASSLSTTGVDTQYF. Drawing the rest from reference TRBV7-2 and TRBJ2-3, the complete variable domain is GAGVSQSPSNKVTEKGKDVELRCDPISGHTALYWYRQSLGQGLEFLIYFQGNSAPDKSGLPSDRFSAERTGGSVSTLTIQRTQQEDSAVYLCASSLSTTGVDTQYFGPGTRLTVL.